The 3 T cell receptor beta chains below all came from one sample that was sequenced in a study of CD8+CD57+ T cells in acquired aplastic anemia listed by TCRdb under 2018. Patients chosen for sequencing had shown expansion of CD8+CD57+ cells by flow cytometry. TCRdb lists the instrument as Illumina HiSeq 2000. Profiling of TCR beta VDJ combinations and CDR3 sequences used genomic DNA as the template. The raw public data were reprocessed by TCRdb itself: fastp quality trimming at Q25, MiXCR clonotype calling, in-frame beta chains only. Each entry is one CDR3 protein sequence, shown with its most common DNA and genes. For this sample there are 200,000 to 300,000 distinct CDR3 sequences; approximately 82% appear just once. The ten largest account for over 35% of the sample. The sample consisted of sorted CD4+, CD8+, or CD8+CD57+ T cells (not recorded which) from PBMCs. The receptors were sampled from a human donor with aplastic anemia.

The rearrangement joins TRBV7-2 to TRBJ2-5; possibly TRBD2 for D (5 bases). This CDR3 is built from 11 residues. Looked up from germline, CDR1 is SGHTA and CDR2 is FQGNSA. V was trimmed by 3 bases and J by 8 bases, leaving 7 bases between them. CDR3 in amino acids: CASSFGVTQYF. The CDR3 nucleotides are TGTGCCAGCAGCTTCGGGGTAACCCAGTACTTC.

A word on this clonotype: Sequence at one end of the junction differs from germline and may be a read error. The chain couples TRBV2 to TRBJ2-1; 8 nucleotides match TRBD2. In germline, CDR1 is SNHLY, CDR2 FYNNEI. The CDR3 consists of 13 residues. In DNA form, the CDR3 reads TGTGCCAGCGGACACGGAGTAGCGGGAAGTCTGTCTTTC. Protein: CASGHGVAGSLSF.

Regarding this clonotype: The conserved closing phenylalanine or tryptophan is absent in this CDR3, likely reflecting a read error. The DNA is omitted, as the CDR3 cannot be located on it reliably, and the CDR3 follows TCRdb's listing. The CDR3: CASSHGGRDDQVVEPG. V is TRBV2 and J is TRBJ2-1; whether TRBD1, the table's D call, matches the DNA was not checked. With termini counted, the CDR3 has 16 amino acids. Germline CDR1 SNHLY, CDR2 FYNNEI.